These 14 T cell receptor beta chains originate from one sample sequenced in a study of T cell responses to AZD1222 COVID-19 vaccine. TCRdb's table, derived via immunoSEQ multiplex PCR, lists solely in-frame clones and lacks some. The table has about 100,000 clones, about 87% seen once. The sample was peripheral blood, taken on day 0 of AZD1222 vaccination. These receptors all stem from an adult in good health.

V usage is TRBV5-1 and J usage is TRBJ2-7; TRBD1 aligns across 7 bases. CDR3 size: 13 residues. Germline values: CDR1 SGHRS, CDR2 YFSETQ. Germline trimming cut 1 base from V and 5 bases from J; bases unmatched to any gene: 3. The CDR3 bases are TGCGCCAGCAGCTTGATCACAGGGGACGAGCAGTACTTC. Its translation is CASSLITGDEQYF. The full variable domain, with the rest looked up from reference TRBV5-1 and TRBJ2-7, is KAGVTQTPRYLIKTRGQQVTLSCSPISGHRSVSWYQQTPGQGLQFLFEYFSETQRNKGNFPGRFSGRQFSNSRSEMNVSTLELGDSALYLCASSLITGDEQYFGPGTRLTVT.

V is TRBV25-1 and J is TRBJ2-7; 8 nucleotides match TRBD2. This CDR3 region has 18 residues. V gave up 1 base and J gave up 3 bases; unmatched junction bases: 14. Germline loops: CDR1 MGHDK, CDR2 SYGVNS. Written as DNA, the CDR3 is TGTGCCAGCAGTGAATCTGACTTCGGTCTAGCGGGCTTCTACGAGCAGTACTTC. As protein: CASSESDFGLAGFYEQYF.

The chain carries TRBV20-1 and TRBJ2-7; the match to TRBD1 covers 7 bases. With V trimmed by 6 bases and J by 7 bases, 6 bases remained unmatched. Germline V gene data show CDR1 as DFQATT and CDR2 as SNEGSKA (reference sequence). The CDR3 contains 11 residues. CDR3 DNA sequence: TGCAGTGCACAGACAGGGTGGGAGCAGTACTTC. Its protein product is CSAQTGWEQYF.

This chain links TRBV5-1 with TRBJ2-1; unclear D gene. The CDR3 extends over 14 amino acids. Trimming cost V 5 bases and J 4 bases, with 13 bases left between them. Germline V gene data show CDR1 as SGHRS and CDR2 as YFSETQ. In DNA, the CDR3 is TGCGCCAGCAGTACCGCGGACCCTTACAATGAGCAGTTCTTC. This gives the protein CASSTADPYNEQFF.

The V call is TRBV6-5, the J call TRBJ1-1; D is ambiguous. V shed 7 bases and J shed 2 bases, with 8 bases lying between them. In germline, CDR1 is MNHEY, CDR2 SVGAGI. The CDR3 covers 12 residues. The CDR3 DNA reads TGTGCCAGCAATCGGGCAAACACTGAAGCTTTCTTT. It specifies CASNRANTEAFF.

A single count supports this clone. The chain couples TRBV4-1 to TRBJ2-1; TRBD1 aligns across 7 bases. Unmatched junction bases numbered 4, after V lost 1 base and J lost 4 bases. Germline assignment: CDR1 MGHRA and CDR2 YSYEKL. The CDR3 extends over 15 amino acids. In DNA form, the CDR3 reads TGCGCCAGCAGCCAAGGAAAGACAGGGTACAATGAGCAGTTCTTC. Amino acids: CASSQGKTGYNEQFF.

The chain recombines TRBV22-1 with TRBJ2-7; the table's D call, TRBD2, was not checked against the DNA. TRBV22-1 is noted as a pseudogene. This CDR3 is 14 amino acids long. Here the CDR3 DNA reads TGTCCTGGGAGCTCGGTCCCCCTCTACTACGAGCAGTACTTC. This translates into CPGSSVPLYYEQYF.

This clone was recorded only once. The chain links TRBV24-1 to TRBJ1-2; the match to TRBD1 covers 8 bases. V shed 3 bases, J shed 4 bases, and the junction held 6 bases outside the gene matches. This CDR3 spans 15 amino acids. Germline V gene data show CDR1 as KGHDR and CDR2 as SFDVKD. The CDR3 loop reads CATSDRQGALYGYTF. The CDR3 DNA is TGTGCCACCAGTGATCGTCAGGGGGCTCTCTATGGCTACACCTTC.

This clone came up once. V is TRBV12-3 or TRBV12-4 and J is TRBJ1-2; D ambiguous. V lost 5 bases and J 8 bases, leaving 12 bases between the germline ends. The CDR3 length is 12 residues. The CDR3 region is CASSTDVWGYTF. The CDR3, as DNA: TGTGCCAGCAGTACGGACGTGTGGGGCTACACCTTC.

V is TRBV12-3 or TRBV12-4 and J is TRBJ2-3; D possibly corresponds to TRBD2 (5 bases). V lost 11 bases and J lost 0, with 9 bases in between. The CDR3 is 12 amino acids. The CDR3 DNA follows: TGTGCCTCCGAGGGCAGCACAGATACGCAGTATTTT. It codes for CASEGSTDTQYF.

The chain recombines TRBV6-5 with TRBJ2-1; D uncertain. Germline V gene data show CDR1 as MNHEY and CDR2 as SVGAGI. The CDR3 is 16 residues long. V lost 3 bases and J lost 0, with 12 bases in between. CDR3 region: CASSYGRSGSYNEQFF. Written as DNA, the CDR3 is TGTGCCAGCAGTTATGGGCGTAGTGGCTCCTACAATGAGCAGTTCTTC.

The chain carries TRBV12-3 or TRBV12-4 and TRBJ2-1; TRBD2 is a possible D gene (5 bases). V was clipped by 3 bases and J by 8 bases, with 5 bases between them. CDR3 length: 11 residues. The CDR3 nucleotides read TGTGCCAGCAGTTTGAGGGATGAGCAGTTCTTC. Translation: CASSLRDEQFF.

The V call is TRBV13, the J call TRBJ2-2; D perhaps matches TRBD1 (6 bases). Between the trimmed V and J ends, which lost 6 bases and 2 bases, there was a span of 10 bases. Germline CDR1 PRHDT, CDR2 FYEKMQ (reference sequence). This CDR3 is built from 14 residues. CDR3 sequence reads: CASRRDTNTGELFF. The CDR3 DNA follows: TGTGCCAGCAGGAGGGACACAAACACCGGGGAGCTGTTTTTT. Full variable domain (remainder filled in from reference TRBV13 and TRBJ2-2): AAGVIQSPRHLIKEKRETATLKCYPIPRHDTVYWYQQGPGQDPQFLISFYEKMQSDKGSIPDRFSAQQFSDYHSELNMSSLELGDSALYFCASRRDTNTGELFFGEGSRLTVL.

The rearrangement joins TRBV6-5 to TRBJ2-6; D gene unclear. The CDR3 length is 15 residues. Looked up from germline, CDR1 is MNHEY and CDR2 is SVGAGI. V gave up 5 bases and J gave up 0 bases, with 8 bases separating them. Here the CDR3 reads CASSPYSSGANVLTF. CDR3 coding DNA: TGTGCCAGCAGTCCTTACAGCTCTGGGGCCAACGTCCTGACTTTC.